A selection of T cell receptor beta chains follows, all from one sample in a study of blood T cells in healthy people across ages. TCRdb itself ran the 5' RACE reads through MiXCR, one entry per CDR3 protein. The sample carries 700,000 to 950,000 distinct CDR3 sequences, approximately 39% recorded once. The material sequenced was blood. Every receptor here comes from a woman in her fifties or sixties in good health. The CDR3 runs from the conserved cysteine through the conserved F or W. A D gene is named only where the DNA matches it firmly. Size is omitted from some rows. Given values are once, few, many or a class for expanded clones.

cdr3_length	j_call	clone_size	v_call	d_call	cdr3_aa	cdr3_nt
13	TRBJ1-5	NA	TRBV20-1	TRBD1	CSVSGTGNQPQHF	TGCAGTGTATCCGGGACAGGCAATCAGCCCCAGCATTTT
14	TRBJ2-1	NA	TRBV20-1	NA	CSAAAVTSYNEQFF	TGCAGTGCTGCAGCGGTGACCTCCTACAATGAGCAGTTCTTC
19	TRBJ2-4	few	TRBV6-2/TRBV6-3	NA	CASSYPLTRPYGVGDIQYF	TGTGCCAGCAGTTACCCCCTGACCCGGCCCTACGGCGTTGGAGACATTCAGTACTTC
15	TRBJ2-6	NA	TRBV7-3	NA	CASSLIGVGANVLTF	TGTGCCAGCAGCTTAATAGGGGTCGGGGCCAACGTCCTGACTTTC
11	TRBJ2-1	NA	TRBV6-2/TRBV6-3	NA	CASGRLGGQFF	TGTGCCAGCGGACGCCTAGGGGGGCAGTTCTTC
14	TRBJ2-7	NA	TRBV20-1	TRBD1	CSVAPWGQGGEQYF	TGCAGTGTAGCCCCTTGGGGACAGGGGGGCGAGCAGTACTTC
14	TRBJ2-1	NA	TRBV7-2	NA	CASSARMGGLEQFF	TGTGCCAGCAGCGCACGGATGGGCGGGTTGGAGCAGTTCTTC
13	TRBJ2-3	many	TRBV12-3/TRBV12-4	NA	CAGQERTTDTQYF	TGTGCCGGTCAGGAGCGGACCACAGATACGCAGTATTTT
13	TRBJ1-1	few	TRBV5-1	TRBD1	CATWDRFSPKAFF	TGCGCCACCTGGGACAGGTTCAGCCCCAAGGCTTTCTTT
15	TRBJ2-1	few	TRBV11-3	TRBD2	CASSLDGRGGNEQFF	TGTGCCAGCAGCTTAGATGGTCGGGGGGGCAATGAGCAGTTCTTC
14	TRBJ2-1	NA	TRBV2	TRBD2	CASSEDSGSHEQFF	TGTGCCAGCAGTGAGGATAGCGGGAGTCATGAGCAGTTCTTC
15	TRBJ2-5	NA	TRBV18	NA	CASSAGWERQETQYF	TGTGCCAGCTCTGCCGGGTGGGAGCGGCAAGAGACCCAGTACTTC
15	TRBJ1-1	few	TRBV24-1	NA	CATSDSGSSATEAFF	TGTGCCACCAGTGACTCCGGATCATCGGCCACTGAAGCTTTCTTT
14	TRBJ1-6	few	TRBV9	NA	CASSVEGVRSPLHF	TGTGCCAGCAGCGTAGAGGGAGTACGATCACCCCTCCACTTT
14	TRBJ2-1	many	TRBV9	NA	CASSSGGGFDEQFF	TGTGCCAGCAGCTCCGGAGGGGGTTTCGATGAGCAGTTCTTC
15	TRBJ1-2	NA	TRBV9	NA	CASRDPDRGNYGYTF	TGTGCCAGCAGGGATCCAGACCGGGGGAACTATGGCTACACCTTC
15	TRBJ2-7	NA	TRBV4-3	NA	CASSHGGGGPYEQYF	TGCGCCAGCAGCCATGGTGGGGGGGGCCCCTACGAGCAGTACTTC
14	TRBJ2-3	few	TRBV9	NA	CASSLQEITDTQYF	TGTGCCAGCAGCTTACAGGAGATTACAGATACGCAGTATTTT
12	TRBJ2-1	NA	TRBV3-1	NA	CASSQRRDEQFF	TGTGCCAGCAGCCAACGCCGGGATGAGCAGTTCTTC
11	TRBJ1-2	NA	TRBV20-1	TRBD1	CSATPGGGYTF	TGCAGTGCTACGCCAGGGGGCGGCTACACCTTC
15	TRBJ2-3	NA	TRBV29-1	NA	CSVSLTGTGADTQYF	TGCAGCGTTTCACTAACAGGGACGGGGGCAGATACGCAGTATTTT
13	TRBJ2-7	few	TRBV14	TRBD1	CASSPRQGNEQYF	TGTGCCAGCAGCCCCCGACAGGGCAACGAGCAGTACTTC
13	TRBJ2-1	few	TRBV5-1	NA	CASKLSEDNEQFF	TGCGCCAGCAAACTTAGCGAGGACAATGAGCAGTTCTTC
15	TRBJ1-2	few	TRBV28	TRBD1	CASSPPGTGNYGYTF	TGTGCCAGCAGCCCCCCGGGGACAGGGAATTATGGCTACACCTTC
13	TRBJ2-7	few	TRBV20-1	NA	CSARIRSSYEQYF	TGCAGTGCTAGGATTAGGAGCTCCTACGAGCAGTACTTC
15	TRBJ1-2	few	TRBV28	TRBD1	CASSPAGQGALGYTF	TGTGCCAGCAGTCCAGCGGGACAGGGGGCGCTGGGCTACACCTTC
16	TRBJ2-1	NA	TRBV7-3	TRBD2	CASSPRRAGEVDEQFF	TGTGCCAGCAGCCCCCGTCGGGCGGGAGAAGTGGATGAGCAGTTCTTC
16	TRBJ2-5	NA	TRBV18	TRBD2	CASSPATSGREETQYF	TGTGCCAGCTCACCAGCGACTAGCGGGAGGGAAGAGACCCAGTACTTC
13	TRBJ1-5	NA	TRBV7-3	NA	CASSVNREQPQHF	TGTGCCAGCAGCGTAAATAGGGAACAGCCCCAGCATTTT
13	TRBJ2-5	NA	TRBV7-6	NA	CASSRAAWETQYF	TGTGCCAGCAGCCGCGCCGCGTGGGAGACCCAGTACTTC
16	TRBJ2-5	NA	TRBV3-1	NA	CASSQVRGGLAETQYF	TGTGCCAGCAGCCAAGTTAGGGGGGGGTTGGCGGAGACCCAGTACTTC
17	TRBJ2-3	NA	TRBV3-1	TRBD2	CASSQEYSGRAGGPQYF	TGTGCCAGCAGCCAAGAATATAGCGGGAGGGCCGGGGGGCCGCAGTATTTT
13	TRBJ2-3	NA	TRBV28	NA	CASSGDFTDTQYF	TGTGCCAGCAGCGGGGACTTCACAGATACGCAGTATTTT
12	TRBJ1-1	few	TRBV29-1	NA	CSVGQMNTEAFF	TGCAGCGTTGGGCAGATGAACACTGAAGCTTTCTTT
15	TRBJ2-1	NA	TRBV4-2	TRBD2	CASSQELAAYNEQFF	TGTGCCAGCAGCCAAGAACTAGCGGCCTACAATGAGCAGTTCTTC
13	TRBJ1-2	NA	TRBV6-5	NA	CASRGVMNYGYTF	TGTGCCAGCCGAGGGGTGATGAACTATGGCTACACCTTC
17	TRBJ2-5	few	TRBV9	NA	CASSVDRGAGGQETQYF	TGTGCCAGCAGCGTAGATCGGGGGGCCGGCGGACAAGAGACCCAGTACTTC
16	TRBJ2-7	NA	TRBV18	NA	CASSPSPTASPSEQYF	TGTGCCAGCTCACCTTCTCCCACGGCCTCTCCGAGCGAGCAGTACTTC
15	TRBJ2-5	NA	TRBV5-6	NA	CASSLGQCFGETQYF	TGTGCCAGCAGCTTGGGACAGTGTTTCGGAGAGACCCAGTACTTC
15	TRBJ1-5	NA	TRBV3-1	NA	CASSQDRDGGQPQHF	TGTGCCAGCAGCCAAGATCGGGACGGCGGCCAGCCCCAGCATTTT
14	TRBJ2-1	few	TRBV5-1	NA	CASSLGGLDPEQFF	TGCGCCAGCAGCTTGGGTGGACTGGATCCCGAGCAGTTCTTC
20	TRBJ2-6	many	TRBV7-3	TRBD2	CASSPQPGLAGASGANVLTF	TGTGCCAGCAGCCCTCAGCCGGGACTAGCGGGGGCATCTGGGGCCAACGTCCTGACTTTC
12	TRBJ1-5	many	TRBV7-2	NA	CASSLDNQPQHF	TGTGCCAGCAGCTTAGACAATCAGCCCCAGCATTTT
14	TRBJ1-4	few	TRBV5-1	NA	CASSLEQPNEKLFF	TGCGCCAGCAGCTTGGAACAGCCGAATGAAAAACTGTTTTTT
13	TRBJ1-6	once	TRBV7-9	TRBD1	CASSCNRGSPLHF	TGTGCCAGCAGTTGTAACAGGGGCTCACCCCTCCACTTT
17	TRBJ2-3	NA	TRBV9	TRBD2	CASSVAGGSGGTDTQYF	TGTGCCAGCAGCGTAGCCGGGGGGAGCGGGGGCACAGATACGCAGTATTTT
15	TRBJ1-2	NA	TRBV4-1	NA	CASSQELGQIDGYTF	TGCGCCAGCAGCCAAGAATTAGGCCAGATCGATGGCTACACCTTC
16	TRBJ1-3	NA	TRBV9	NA	CASSPSGGSSGNTIYF	TGTGCCAGCAGCCCCAGTGGGGGTAGCTCTGGAAACACCATATATTTT
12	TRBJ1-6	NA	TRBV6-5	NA	CASSLQGGPLHF	TGTGCCAGCAGTCTCCAGGGAGGACCCCTCCACTTT
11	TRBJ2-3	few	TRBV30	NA	CAWSTAATQYF	TGTGCCTGGAGTACGGCCGCTACGCAGTATTTT
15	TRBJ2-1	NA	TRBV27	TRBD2	CASSYMLAGAGEQFF	TGTGCCAGCTCTTATATGCTAGCGGGAGCTGGTGAGCAGTTCTTC
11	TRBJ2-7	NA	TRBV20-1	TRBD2	CSGFWRGEQYF	TGCAGTGGCTTTTGGCGGGGGGAGCAGTACTTC
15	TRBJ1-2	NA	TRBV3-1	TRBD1	CASSSGQAKNYGYTF	TGTGCCAGCAGCTCGGGACAGGCGAAAAACTATGGCTACACCTTC
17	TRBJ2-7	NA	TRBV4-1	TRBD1	CASSLNPQGASSTEQYF	TGCGCCAGCAGCCTCAACCCCCAGGGGGCCTCTAGTACCGAGCAGTACTTC
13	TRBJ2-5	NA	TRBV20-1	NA	CSASIRAQETQYF	TGCAGTGCTAGTATCAGGGCACAAGAGACCCAGTACTTC
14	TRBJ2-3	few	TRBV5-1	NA	CASSLLSGRDTQYF	TGCGCCAGCAGCCTCCTTAGCGGTAGGGATACGCAGTATTTT
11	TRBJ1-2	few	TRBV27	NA	CASPGCYGYTF	TGTGCCAGTCCAGGCTGCTATGGCTACACCTTC